These 31 T cell receptor beta chains came from one sample sequenced in a study of siplizumab effects on memory and regulatory T cells. Method: immunoSEQ multiplex PCR; TCRdb's copy keeps in-frame clones and lacks some. The data show 26,000 or so clones, roughly 84% seen once. The sample consisted of memory CD4+ T cells sorted from blood. Receptor source: a human donor in good health.

J is TRBJ2-1 and V is TRBV5-1; TRBD2 aligns across 8 bases. Looked up from germline, CDR1 is SGHRS and CDR2 is YFSETQ. The CDR3 runs to 14 residues. The V and J ends lost 4 bases and 5 bases, in that order; junction bases with no gene match: 5. The CDR3 DNA follows: TGCGCCAGCAGCAATAGCGGGATCCACAATGAGCAGTTCTTC. Its protein is CASSNSGIHNEQFF.

The chain carries TRBV4-3 and TRBJ1-1; no clear D gene. This CDR3 has 13 amino acids. Germline V gene sequence: CDR1 LGHNA, CDR2 YSLEER. The V and J ends lost 3 bases and 0 bases respectively, with 5 bases between them. Written as DNA, the CDR3 is TGCGCCAGCAGCCAGACAATGAACACTGAAGCTTTCTTT. This translates into CASSQTMNTEAFF.

The J gene is TRBJ2-5, the V gene TRBV19, with D perhaps TRBD1 (6 bases). Trimming cost V 10 bases and J 4 bases, with 16 bases left between them. This CDR3 is built from 13 residues. Germline V gene lookup returns CDR1 LNHDA and CDR2 SQIVND (reference sequence). In DNA form, the CDR3 reads TGTGCCACCCGCCCAGGGGTAGGAGAGACCCAGTACTTC. Translated, it gives CATRPGVGETQYF.

V and J are TRBV30 and TRBJ2-3, with 7 bases identical to TRBD1. V gave up 3 bases and J gave up 2 bases; unmatched junction bases: 8. The CDR3 totals 15 residues. The germline gives CDR1 GTSNPN, CDR2 SVGIG (reference sequence). CDR3 protein: CAWRERQGYTDTQYF. The CDR3 nucleotides read TGTGCCTGGAGGGAGCGACAGGGTTACACAGATACGCAGTATTTT.

The gene calls are TRBV28 and TRBJ2-3, with no clear D. CDR1 and CDR2 from the germline V gene are MDHEN and SYDVKM. V lost 3 bases to trimming and J lost 2 bases, with 0 bases between them. This CDR3 region has 11 residues. This CDR3 reads CASSFTDTQYF. DNA for the CDR3: TGTGCCAGCAGTTTCACAGATACGCAGTATTTT.

The J gene is TRBJ2-1, the V gene TRBV29-1, with a tentative D call TRBD2 (5 bases). The CDR3 contains 13 residues. The V end was cut by 3 bases, the J end by 7 bases, with 13 bases between. Germline V gene lookup returns CDR1 SQVTM and CDR2 ANQGSEA. In DNA, the CDR3 is TGCAGCGTTGAGTCGCTCCGCGGGAATGAGCAGTTCTTC. It translates to CSVESLRGNEQFF.

This chain links TRBV7-6 with TRBJ2-3, with 7 bases fitting TRBD2. V lost 7 bases, J lost 1 base, and 20 bases stayed unmatched. The CDR3 is 19 residues long. From germline, CDR1 is SGHVS and CDR2 FNYEAQ. The CDR3 DNA is TGTGCCAGCACCACTTTTTTCGGGACTAATGTTCCAGGCACAGATACGCAGTATTTT. As protein: CASTTFFGTNVPGTDTQYF.

In this sample, this clone turned up once. This chain connects TRBV11-2 to TRBJ1-6; tentative D call: TRBD1 (5 bases). V was clipped by 5 bases and J by 9 bases, with 14 bases between them. This CDR3 comprises 14 residues. CDR1 is SGHAT and CDR2 is FQNNGV in the germline V gene. CDR3 in amino acids: CASSRGSAGSPLHF. The CDR3 bases are TGTGCCAGCAGCCGGGGGTCTGCCGGTTCACCCCTCCACTTT.

The J gene is TRBJ1-2, the V gene TRBV4-1; D is unresolved. The CDR3 totals 16 residues. Looked up from germline, CDR1 is MGHRA and CDR2 is YSYEKL. Trimming stripped 0 bases from V and 8 bases from J, with 19 bases between. CDR3 sequence reads: CASSQDPTPELGGYTF. Here the CDR3 DNA reads TGCGCCAGCAGCCAAGATCCGACCCCCGAACTCGGCGGCTACACCTTC.

V gene TRBV18 combines with J gene TRBJ2-7; 8 bases agree with TRBD1. The germline V gene encodes CDR1 KGHSH and CDR2 LQKENI. The CDR3 has 14 amino acids. V dropped 3 bases and J dropped 11; count of bases not matched to a gene: 12. CDR3 nucleotide sequence: TGTGCCAGCTCACCTAATCCAGGGACAGGATTTGAGTACTTC. Translating gives CASSPNPGTGFEYF.

The chain links TRBV4-1 to TRBJ2-7; D remains unclear. Trimming took off 0 bases at V and 1 base at J, with 16 bases between the two ends. Germline V gives CDR1 MGHRA, CDR2 YSYEKL. This CDR3 contains 17 residues. CDR3 bases: TGCGCCAGCAGCCAAGAAGACGGACCGCGGTTTTCCTACGAGCAGTACTTC. Translation: CASSQEDGPRFSYEQYF.

The rearrangement joins TRBV29-1 to TRBJ1-2; D gene uncertain. V was clipped by 5 bases and J by 0 bases, with 13 bases between them. Looked up from germline, CDR1 is SQVTM and CDR2 is ANQGSEA. The CDR3 contains 14 residues. The CDR3 loop is CSVPGNTANYGYTF. The CDR3 bases are TGCAGCGTTCCAGGTAATACGGCTAACTATGGCTACACCTTC.

The genes are TRBV7-8 and TRBJ2-1; D may be TRBD2 (5 bases). The CDR3 contains 17 residues. Looked up from germline, CDR1 is SGHVS and CDR2 is FQNEAQ. V lost 3 bases and J 7 bases, leaving 22 bases between the germline ends. CDR3 protein: CASSFQVRRSWENEQFF. The CDR3 DNA follows: TGTGCCAGCAGCTTTCAGGTCCGGAGGAGTTGGGAAAATGAGCAGTTCTTC. The whole variable domain, filled in from reference TRBV7-8 and TRBJ2-1, reads GAGVSQSPRYKVAKRGQDVALRCDPISGHVSLFWYQQALGQGPEFLTYFQNEAQLDKSGLPSDRFFAERPEGSVSTLKIQRTQQEDSAVYLCASSFQVRRSWENEQFFGPGTRLTVL.

A single count supports this clone. The chain employs TRBV27 and TRBJ2-7; tentatively, D is TRBD2 (5 bases). Looked up from germline, CDR1 is MNHEY and CDR2 is SMNVEV (reference sequence). The CDR3 length is 18 residues. CDR3 nucleotides: TGTGCGTCGGGGAGCCGGGCCACCAGTATACTGGGTGACTACGAGCAGTACTTC. Its protein is CASGSRATSILGDYEQYF.

The chain employs TRBV30 and TRBJ1-2, with D hard to call. The CDR3 loop spans 12 amino acids. The germline V gene encodes CDR1 GTSNPN and CDR2 SVGIG (reference sequence). Trimming left V 4 bases short and J 3 bases short, with 9 bases between. This CDR3 is CAWTPGDYGYTF. In nucleotides, the CDR3 is TGTGCCTGGACCCCAGGAGACTATGGCTACACCTTC.

This chain connects TRBV18 to TRBJ2-4; unclear D gene. This CDR3 comprises 13 residues. Between the trimmed V and J ends, which lost 3 bases and 6 bases, there was a span of 9 bases. The V gene's germline CDR1 is KGHSH and CDR2 LQKENI. This CDR3 reads CASSPPIGNIQYF. CDR3 bases: TGTGCCAGCTCACCTCCCATTGGAAACATTCAGTACTTC. Full variable domain (remainder filled in from reference TRBV18 and TRBJ2-4): NAGVMQNPRHLVRRRGQEARLRCSPMKGHSHVYWYRQLPEEGLKFMVYLQKENIIDESGMPKERFSAEFPKEGPSILRIQQVVRGDSAAYFCASSPPIGNIQYFGAGTRLSVL.

The chain joins TRBV9 to TRBJ2-1, with 9 bases fitting TRBD2. V shed 4 bases and J 8 bases; nucleotides not matched to a gene: 10. This CDR3 comprises 15 residues. Germline lookup yields CDR1 SGDLS and CDR2 YYNGEE. CDR3 in DNA: TGTGCCAGCAGCTATAGCGGGAGAGGGACCGATGAGCAGTTCTTC. It yields the protein CASSYSGRGTDEQFF.

For this clone: The junction does not match germline at one end; this may be a read error. V and J are TRBV6-1 and TRBJ2-7; D may correspond to TRBD1 or TRBD2 (5 bases each). Per germline, CDR1 MNHNS and CDR2 SASEGT. This CDR3 region has 15 residues. CDR3: CAGSSTTGRPYEQYF. The CDR3 DNA reads TGTGCCGGCAGTTCCACCACGGGACGGCCCTACGAGCAGTACTTC.

This clone has a single count. V gene TRBV7-9 combines with J gene TRBJ2-5, with no clear D. CDR1 SEHNR and CDR2 FQNEAQ come from the germline V gene (reference sequence). This CDR3 region has 12 residues. With 5 bases removed from V and 11 bases from J, the gap between germline ends came to 15 bases. Here the CDR3 reads CASSPTLFPQYF. CDR3 nucleotides: TGTGCCAGCAGCCCAACGTTGTTCCCTCAGTACTTC.

The J gene is TRBJ1-1, the V gene TRBV13; D uncertain. The CDR3 runs 15 residues. Trimming shortened V by 0 bases and J by 0 bases, and 8 bases separated the two germline ends. Germline V gene sequence: CDR1 PRHDT, CDR2 FYEKMQ (reference sequence). The DNA of the CDR3 is TGTGCCAGCAGCTTAGGCCTCCAGGTGAACACTGAAGCTTTCTTT. As protein: CASSLGLQVNTEAFF.

The chain uses TRBV15 and TRBJ2-5, with D uncertain. V lost 0 bases and J lost 4, with 3 bases in between. This CDR3 region has 12 residues. Germline values: CDR1 LNHNV, CDR2 YYDKDF (reference sequence). This CDR3 reads CATSRDSETQYF. CDR3 bases: TGTGCCACCAGCAGAGACTCAGAGACCCAGTACTTC. The full variable domain, in which reference TRBV15 and TRBJ2-5 provide the parts outside the CDR3, is DAMVIQNPRYQVTQFGKPVTLSCSQTLNHNVMYWYQQKSSQAPKLLFHYYDKDFNNEADTPDNFQSRRPNTSFCFLDIRSPGLGDTAMYLCATSRDSETQYFGPGTRLLVL.

The V gene is TRBV7-2, the J gene TRBJ2-3, with D unresolved. The CDR3 covers 12 residues. V shed 5 bases and J shed 6 bases, with 9 bases lying between them. The V gene's germline CDR1 is SGHTA and CDR2 FQGNSA. The CDR3 DNA follows: TGTGCCAGCAGCCCAAGTCCTGATACGCAGTATTTT. This gives the protein CASSPSPDTQYF.

The chain employs TRBV5-1 and TRBJ2-5; 7 bases align to TRBD2. Per germline, CDR1 SGHRS and CDR2 YFSETQ. V was clipped by 1 base and J by 0 bases; unmatched bases: 3. This CDR3 has 15 amino acids. In DNA form, the CDR3 reads TGCGCCAGCAGCTTGAGTGCGGGGGACCAAGAGACCCAGTACTTC. Translation gives CASSLSAGDQETQYF. The full variable domain, in which reference TRBV5-1 and TRBJ2-5 provide the parts outside the CDR3, is KAGVTQTPRYLIKTRGQQVTLSCSPISGHRSVSWYQQTPGQGLQFLFEYFSETQRNKGNFPGRFSGRQFSNSRSEMNVSTLELGDSALYLCASSLSAGDQETQYFGPGTRLLVL.

The chain links TRBV11-1 to TRBJ1-1; D is unresolved. Germline CDR1 SGHAT, CDR2 FQDESV (reference sequence). The CDR3 sequence is 14 residues long. V was pared by 1 base and J by 4 bases, with 10 bases between. The CDR3 loop reads CASSLGWLSTEAFF. CDR3 sequence (DNA): TGTGCCAGCAGCTTAGGGTGGCTGAGCACTGAAGCTTTCTTT.

This chain connects TRBV9 to TRBJ2-5; 8 nucleotides align to TRBD1. V trimming: 2 bases; J trimming: 2 bases; junction bases outside the gene matches: 2. The germline gives CDR1 SGDLS, CDR2 YYNGEE. The CDR3 runs 14 residues. The CDR3 nucleotides are TGTGCCAGCAGCGTGGACAGGGAACAAGAGACCCAGTACTTC. This encodes CASSVDREQETQYF.

This clone came up once. This sequence joins TRBV7-2 and TRBJ2-5; a weak D match, TRBD2 (5 bases). This CDR3 contains 13 residues. The V gene's germline CDR1 is SGHTA and CDR2 FQGNSA. Deletions cut 6 bases from V and 5 bases from J, with 13 bases between. The CDR3 nucleotides read TGTGCCAGCAGTCAGCCCCCGGGGGAGACCCAGTACTTC. Its protein is CASSQPPGETQYF.

V is TRBV9 and J is TRBJ1-2; the D gene is possibly TRBD1 (6 bases). V was pared by 4 bases and J by 5 bases, with 12 bases between. The CDR3 totals 13 residues. Germline CDR1 SGDLS, CDR2 YYNGEE. The CDR3 DNA follows: TGTGCCAGCAGCCTGGACAGCCAGTATGGCTACACCTTC. Protein product: CASSLDSQYGYTF.

The chain joins TRBV27 to TRBJ1-2; D not resolved. V lost 6 bases and J lost 3, with 11 bases in between. CDR3 length equals 13 residues. Germline values: CDR1 MNHEY, CDR2 SMNVEV (reference sequence). DNA of the CDR3: TGTGCCAGCAGACGGAACCCCGACTATGGCTACACCTTC. Its translation is CASRRNPDYGYTF.

The rearrangement links TRBV11-2 to TRBJ1-3, with D perhaps matching TRBD1 (6 bases). Trimming shortened V by 5 bases and J by 0 bases, and 17 bases separated the two germline ends. Germline-derived CDR1 and CDR2 are SGHAT and FQNNGV. The CDR3 has 17 amino acids. The CDR3 is CASSPRAGGRSGNTIYF. The CDR3 DNA reads TGTGCCAGCAGCCCTCGCGCGGGGGGGCGCTCTGGAAACACCATATATTTT.

The gene calls are TRBV2 and TRBJ2-1; TRBD1 is a possible D gene (6 bases). V was cut by 5 bases and J by 6 bases, with 14 bases left in between. The germline gives CDR1 SNHLY, CDR2 FYNNEI. The CDR3 runs to 14 residues. CDR3 loop: CASSLVTGGNEQFF. In DNA, the CDR3 is TGTGCCAGCAGTCTCGTGACAGGTGGCAATGAGCAGTTCTTC. Looking up the rest from reference TRBV2 and TRBJ2-1 gives the full variable domain: EPEVTQTPSHQVTQMGQEVILRCVPISNHLYFYWYRQILGQKVEFLVSFYNNEISEKSEIFDDQFSVERPDGSNFTLKIRSTKLEDSAMYFCASSLVTGGNEQFFGPGTRLTVL.

This chain joins TRBV29-1 and TRBJ2-1; 13 bases match TRBD2. CDR1 is SQVTM, CDR2 ANQGSEA, per germline. The CDR3 length is 17 residues. After removal of 2 bases from V and 2 bases from J, the junction contained 6 bases not matched to a gene. Here the CDR3 reads CSVERTSGSNTYNEQFF. CDR3 coding DNA: TGCAGCGTTGAACGGACTAGCGGGAGTAACACCTACAATGAGCAGTTCTTC.